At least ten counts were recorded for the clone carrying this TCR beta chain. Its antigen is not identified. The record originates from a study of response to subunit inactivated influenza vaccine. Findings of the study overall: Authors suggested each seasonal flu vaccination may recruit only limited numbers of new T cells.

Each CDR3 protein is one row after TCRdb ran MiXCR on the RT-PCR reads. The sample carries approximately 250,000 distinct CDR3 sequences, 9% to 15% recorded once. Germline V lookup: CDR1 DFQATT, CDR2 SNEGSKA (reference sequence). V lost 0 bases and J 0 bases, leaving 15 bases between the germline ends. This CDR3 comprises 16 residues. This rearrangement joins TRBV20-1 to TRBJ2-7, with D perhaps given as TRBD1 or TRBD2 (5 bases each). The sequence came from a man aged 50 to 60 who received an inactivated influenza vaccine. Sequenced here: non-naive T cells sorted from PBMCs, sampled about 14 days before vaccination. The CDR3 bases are TGCAGTGCTAGAGATGGGGACCTGAAAAGCTCCTACGAGCAGTACTTC. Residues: CSARDGDLKSSYEQYF.